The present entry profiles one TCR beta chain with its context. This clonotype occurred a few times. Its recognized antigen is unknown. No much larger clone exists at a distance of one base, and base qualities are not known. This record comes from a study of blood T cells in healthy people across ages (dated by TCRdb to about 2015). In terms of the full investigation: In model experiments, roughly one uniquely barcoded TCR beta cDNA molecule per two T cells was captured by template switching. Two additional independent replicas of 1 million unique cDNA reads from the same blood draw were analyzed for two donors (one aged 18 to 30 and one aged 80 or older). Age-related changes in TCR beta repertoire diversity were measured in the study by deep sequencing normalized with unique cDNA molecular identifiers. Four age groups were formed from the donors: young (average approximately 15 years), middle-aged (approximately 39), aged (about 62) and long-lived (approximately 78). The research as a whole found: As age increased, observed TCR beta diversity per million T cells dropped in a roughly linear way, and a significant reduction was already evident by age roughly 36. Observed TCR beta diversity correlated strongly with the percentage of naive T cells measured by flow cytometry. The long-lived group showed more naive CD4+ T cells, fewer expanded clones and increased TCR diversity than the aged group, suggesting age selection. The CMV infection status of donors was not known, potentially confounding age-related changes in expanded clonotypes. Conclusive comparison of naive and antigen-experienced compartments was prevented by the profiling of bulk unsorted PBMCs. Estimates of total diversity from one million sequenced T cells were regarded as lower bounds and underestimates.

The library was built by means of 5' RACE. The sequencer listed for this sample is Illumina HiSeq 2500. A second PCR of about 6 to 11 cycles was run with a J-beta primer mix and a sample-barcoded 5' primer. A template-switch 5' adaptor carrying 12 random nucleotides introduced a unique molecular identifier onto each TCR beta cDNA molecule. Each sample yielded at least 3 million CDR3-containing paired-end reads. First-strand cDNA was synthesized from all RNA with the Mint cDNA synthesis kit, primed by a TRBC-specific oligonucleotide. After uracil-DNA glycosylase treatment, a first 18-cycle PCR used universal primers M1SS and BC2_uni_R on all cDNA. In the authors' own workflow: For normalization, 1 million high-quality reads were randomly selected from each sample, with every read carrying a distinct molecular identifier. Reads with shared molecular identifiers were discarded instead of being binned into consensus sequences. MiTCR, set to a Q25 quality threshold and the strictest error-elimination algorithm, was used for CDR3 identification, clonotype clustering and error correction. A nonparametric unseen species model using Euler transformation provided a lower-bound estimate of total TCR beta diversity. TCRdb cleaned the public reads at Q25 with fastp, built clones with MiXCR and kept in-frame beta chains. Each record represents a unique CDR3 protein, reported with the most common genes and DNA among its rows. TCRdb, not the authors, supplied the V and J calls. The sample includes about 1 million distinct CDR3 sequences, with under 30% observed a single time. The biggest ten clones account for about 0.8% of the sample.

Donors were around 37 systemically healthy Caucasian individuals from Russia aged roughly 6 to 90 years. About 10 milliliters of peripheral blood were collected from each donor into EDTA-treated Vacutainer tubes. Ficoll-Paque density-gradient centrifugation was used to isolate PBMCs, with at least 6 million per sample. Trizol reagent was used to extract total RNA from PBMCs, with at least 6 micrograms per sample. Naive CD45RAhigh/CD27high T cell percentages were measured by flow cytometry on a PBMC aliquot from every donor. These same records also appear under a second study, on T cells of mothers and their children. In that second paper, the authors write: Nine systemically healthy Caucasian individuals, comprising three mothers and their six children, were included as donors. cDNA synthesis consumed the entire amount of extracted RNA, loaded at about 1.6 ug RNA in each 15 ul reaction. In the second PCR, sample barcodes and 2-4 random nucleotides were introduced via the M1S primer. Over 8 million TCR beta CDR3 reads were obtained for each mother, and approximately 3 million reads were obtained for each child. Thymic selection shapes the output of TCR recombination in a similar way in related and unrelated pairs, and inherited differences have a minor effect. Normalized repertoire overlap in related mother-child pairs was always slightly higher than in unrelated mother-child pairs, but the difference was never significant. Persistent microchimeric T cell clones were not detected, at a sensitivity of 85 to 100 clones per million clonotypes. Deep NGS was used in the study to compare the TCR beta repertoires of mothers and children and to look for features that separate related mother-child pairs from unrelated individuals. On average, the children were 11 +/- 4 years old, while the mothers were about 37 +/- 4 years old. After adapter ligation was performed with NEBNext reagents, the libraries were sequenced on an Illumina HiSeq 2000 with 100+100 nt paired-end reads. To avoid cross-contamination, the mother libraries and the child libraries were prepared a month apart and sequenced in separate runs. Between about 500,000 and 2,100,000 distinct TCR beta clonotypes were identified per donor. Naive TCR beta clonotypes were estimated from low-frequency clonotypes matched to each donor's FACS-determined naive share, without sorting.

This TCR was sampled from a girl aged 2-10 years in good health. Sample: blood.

The CDR3 amino acid sequence is: CASSPTGTSGWETQYF. The base sequence is TGTGCCAGCAGCCCCACTGGGACTAGTGGATGGGAGACCCAGTACTTC. In this chain, TRBV9 is recombined with TRBJ2-5, and TRBD2 aligns with 8 junction nucleotides. CDR1 and CDR2, per the germline V gene, are SGDLS and YYNGEE. The V end gives up 4 bases and the J end 5 bases, leaving 13 bases in the junction not matched to a gene. The CDR3 measures 16 amino acids from cysteine to phenylalanine. Of the read, only the CDR3 DNA is kept; its 48 bases are in frame from base 1.